The rows below give T cell receptor beta chains drawn from one sample of a study of OX40 agonist ivuxolimab in advanced cancers. Generated by immunoSEQ multiplex PCR, the TCRdb table keeps only in-frame clones and is missing some. The table has approximately 76,000 clones, 70% to 90% seen once. Sequencing used CD4+ or CD8+ T cells sorted from blood, obtained in a trial of the OX40 agonist ivuxolimab. The receptors were gathered from an adult with an advanced solid tumor such as melanoma, head and neck, liver or kidney cancer. The CDR3 runs from the conserved cysteine through the conserved F or W. D genes are given only for firm matches.

v_gene	d_gene	j_gene	CDR3aa
TRBV29-1	NA	TRBJ2-7	CSVGIGGFGAYEQYF
TRBV6-6	TRBD2	TRBJ2-7	CASSQLSGTYEQYF
TRBV21-1	NA	TRBJ1-5	CASSKKGDRGNQPQHF
TRBV11-3	TRBD1	TRBJ2-3	CASREGGPDTQYF
TRBV18	TRBD2	TRBJ2-3	CASSPRRSGGAMSTDTQYF
TRBV5-8	TRBD1	TRBJ2-7	CASSLVLPGQLSLRCEQYF
TRBV19	TRBD2	TRBJ2-1	CASSGSGGTSSYNEQFF
TRBV6-5	TRBD1	TRBJ1-1	CASSTTGGNTEAFF
TRBV9	NA	TRBJ1-1	CASSLGPRVDTEAFF
TRBV5-4	TRBD2	TRBJ2-5	CASSKDLAGETQYF
TRBV19	NA	TRBJ2-2	CASASGEAGNTGELFF
TRBV18	NA	TRBJ1-1	CASSRAGTTNTEAFF
TRBV19	TRBD1	TRBJ2-1	CASSIGPDRGWDEQFF
TRBV7-9	NA	TRBJ2-3	CASSYTDTQYF
TRBV30	NA	TRBJ2-1	CAWKGAGGSSYNEQFF
TRBV5-1	TRBD1	TRBJ2-1	CASSRGGARENEQFF
TRBV28	NA	TRBJ1-5	CASSLEEVNQPQHF
TRBV30	TRBD2	TRBJ2-7	CAWSVAGGPDEQYF
TRBV27	TRBD2	TRBJ2-2	CASTWGGATGELFF
TRBV4-2	NA	TRBJ2-7	CASSHDPMGSREQYF
TRBV7-2	TRBD1	TRBJ2-1	CASSLRTGDEQFF
TRBV19	NA	TRBJ2-2	CASSPPGRRNTGELFF
TRBV7-2	TRBD2	NA	CASSLVGGRAHEQYF
TRBV21-1	NA	TRBJ2-2	CASSTVRPDREVDGNTGELFF
TRBV5-6	TRBD1	TRBJ1-2	CASSLSGTGFGYTF
TRBV2	NA	TRBJ1-2	CASSERSALLEYGYTF
TRBV5-6	TRBD1	TRBJ1-5	CASSWGTGDQPQHF
TRBV4-2	TRBD1	TRBJ2-4	CASSQAYRTGMEAKNIQYF
TRBV6-1	TRBD1	TRBJ2-6	CASSGSQGALGANVLTF
TRBV18	NA	TRBJ1-2	CASSPPQDGYGYTF
TRBV2	TRBD1	TRBJ1-1	CASTQTGQGNTEAFF
TRBV5-1	TRBD1	TRBJ2-2	CASSGRTGTGTGELFF
TRBV7-9	NA	TRBJ1-1	CASSPLGSTEAFF
TRBV7-9	TRBD1	TRBJ2-7	CASSTGVARQYF
TRBV7-9	NA	TRBJ1-3	CASSSDASGNTIYF
TRBV28	NA	TRBJ1-5	CASSLGYRSNQPQHF
TRBV19	NA	TRBJ1-3	CASSTSTLSGNTIYF
TRBV5-1	TRBD1	TRBJ1-2	CASSLGDRGNGYTF
TRBV7-9	NA	TRBJ2-7	CASSLELGQQAREQYF
TRBV6-1	TRBD1	TRBJ2-5	CASSALNRGLETQYF
TRBV5-5	NA	TRBJ1-1	CASSLESRGAFF
TRBV7-8	NA	TRBJ1-1	CASSLEPPVGGVNTEAFF
TRBV2	TRBD2	TRBJ2-2	CASGLAIAGELFF
TRBV4-1	NA	TRBJ2-2	CASSQDSSNTGELFF
TRBV7-9	NA	TRBJ2-1	CASSSGGPFFEQFF
TRBV5-6	NA	TRBJ2-7	CASSLPHGSYEQYF